Listed below are T cell receptor beta chains from one sample, sequenced in a study of blood T cell repertoires in COVID-19. Sequenced by immunoSEQ multiplex PCR; TCRdb stores in-frame clones only, minus some. This table holds 250,000 to 400,000 clones, roughly 85% found once. The sequenced sample consisted of PBMCs or T cells enriched from blood (not recorded which). The receptors were sampled from a woman under 40 who had been exposed to COVID-19. The CDR3 runs from the conserved cysteine through the conserved F or W. The D gene is left open where the match is weak. Size is omitted from some rows. Given values are once, few, many or a class for expanded clones.

TRBJ2-7 | TRBV6-5 | TRBD1 | - | CASSYSIDRGYEQYF | TGTGCCAGCAGTTACTCGATTGACAGGGGATACGAGCAGTACTTC
TRBJ1-1 | TRBV7-9 | TRBD1 | - | CASSLGLTGGVGDTEAFF | TGTGCCAGCAGCTTAGGTTTGACAGGGGGCGTAGGGGACACTGAAGCTTTCTTT
TRBJ2-1 | TRBV5-1 | TRBD2 | once | CASSLRLAGPNEQFF | TGCGCCAGCAGCTTGAGACTAGCGGGCCCCAATGAGCAGTTCTTC
TRBJ2-5 | TRBV30 | - | - | CAWSVSSVQETQYF | TGTGCCTGGAGTGTATCATCAGTACAAGAGACCCAGTACTTC
TRBJ1-5 | TRBV4-2 | - | few | CASSQEIGGNQPQHF | TGTGCCAGCAGCCAAGAAATAGGAGGTAATCAGCCCCAGCATTTT
TRBJ1-2 | TRBV19 | - | - | CASSIGSEGYTF | TGTGCCAGTAGTATTGGGAGTGAGGGCTACACCTTC
TRBJ2-7 | TRBV29-1 | - | - | CSSSVGVSEQYF | TGCAGCTCATCGGTAGGGGTCAGCGAGCAGTACTTC
TRBJ2-1 | TRBV15 | - | - | CATSRDRGEQFF | TGTGCCACCAGCAGAGACAGGGGTGAGCAGTTCTTC
TRBJ2-7 | TRBV6-2/TRBV6-3 | - | - | CASSSLTAEFVGEQYF | TGTGCCAGCAGTTCCCTAACGGCGGAGTTTGTGGGCGAGCAGTACTTC
TRBJ1-3 | TRBV27 | - | - | CASSLTIDTRGGNTIYF | TGTGCCAGCAGTTTAACAATAGACACCCGAGGGGGAAACACCATATATTTT
TRBJ2-2 | TRBV13 | TRBD1 | - | CAARQGASSGELFF | TGTGCCGCAAGACAGGGGGCTTCATCCGGGGAGCTGTTTTTT
TRBJ1-1 | TRBV20-1 | - | once | CSPRVNTEAFF | TGCAGTCCCAGGGTCAACACTGAAGCTTTCTTT
TRBJ1-1 | TRBV12-3/TRBV12-4 | - | once | CASSLARGGEAFF | TGTGCCAGCAGTTTAGCTAGGGGGGGTGAAGCTTTCTTT
TRBJ1-2 | TRBV15 | - | - | CATSSLGSGVGYTF | TGTGCCACCAGCAGTTTAGGGTCGGGGGTCGGCTACACCTTC
TRBJ1-1 | TRBV24-1 | - | once | CATSAPGTEAFF | TGTGCCACCAGTGCTCCGGGGACTGAAGCTTTCTTT
TRBJ1-1 | TRBV5-1 | - | once | CASSRGMNTEAFF | TGCGCCAGCAGCAGGGGCATGAACACTGAAGCTTTCTTT
TRBJ1-1 | TRBV7-3 | - | many | CASSLSHNTEAFF | TGTGCCAGCAGCTTATCCCATAACACTGAAGCTTTCTTT
TRBJ2-1 | TRBV3-1/TRBV3-2 | - | - | CASSQDASGSYNEQFF | TGTGCCAGCAGCCAAGATGCGAGCGGCTCTTACAATGAGCAGTTCTTC
TRBJ1-2 | TRBV19 | - | - | CASSILSGFKSAYGYTF | TGTGCCAGTAGTATTTTGTCAGGATTCAAATCAGCCTATGGCTACACCTTC
TRBJ2-2 | TRBV28 | - | - | CASSLLGANTGELFF | TGTGCCAGCAGTTTATTGGGGGCAAACACCGGGGAGCTGTTTTTT
TRBJ1-2 | TRBV5-6 | TRBD1 | - | CASSLEGQSLGGYTF | TGTGCCAGCAGCTTGGAGGGACAGTCCCTAGGAGGCTACACCTTC
TRBJ2-1 | TRBV7-3 | TRBD2 | - | CASSSRAGGGYNEQFF | TGTGCCAGCAGCTCCAGAGCGGGAGGCGGATACAATGAGCAGTTCTTC
TRBJ1-5 | TRBV7-9 | TRBD1 | - | CASSPYRGSNQPQHF | TGTGCCAGCAGCCCGTACAGGGGTAGCAATCAGCCCCAGCATTTT
TRBJ2-7 | TRBV5-5 | - | - | CASRSGRRAGEQYF | TGTGCCAGCAGGTCGGGACGACGGGCGGGGGAGCAGTACTTC
TRBJ2-5 | TRBV28 | TRBD2 | - | CASSSSGTIQETQYF | TGTGCCAGCAGTTCTAGCGGGACGATCCAAGAGACCCAGTACTTC
TRBJ2-3 | TRBV6-5 | TRBD1 | - | CASRVQGVSTDTQYF | TGTGCCAGCAGGGTACAGGGGGTAAGCACAGATACGCAGTATTTT
TRBJ1-2 | TRBV28 | - | - | CASSLSGGLANYGYTF | TGTGCCAGCAGTTTAAGCGGGGGACTCGCTAACTATGGCTACACCTTC
TRBJ1-6 | TRBV5-4 | - | few | CASSLDTSPLHF | TGTGCCAGCAGCTTGGACACTTCACCCCTCCACTTT
TRBJ2-7 | TRBV5-4 | TRBD1 | - | CASSLDRRGQGGEQYF | TGTGCCAGCAGCTTGGATCGTCGTGGACAGGGGGGTGAGCAGTACTTC
TRBJ2-5 | TRBV30 | TRBD1 | - | CAWSRDRAETQYF | TGTGCCTGGAGCCGGGACAGGGCAGAGACCCAGTACTTC
TRBJ1-2 | TRBV10-3 | - | few | CAISRQDRGYTF | TGTGCCATCAGCCGACAGGATAGAGGCTACACCTTC
TRBJ1-3 | TRBV7-8 | TRBD1 | - | CASNQGGRTGNTIYF | TGTGCCAGCAACCAGGGGGGCAGAACAGGAAACACCATATATTTT
TRBJ1-3 | TRBV6-5 | - | - | CASYRVSGNTIYF | TGTGCCAGCTACAGGGTCTCTGGAAACACCATATATTTT
TRBJ1-1 | TRBV28 | - | - | CASSFGRGTEAFF | TGTGCCAGCAGTTTTGGGAGGGGGACTGAAGCTTTCTTT
TRBJ1-1 | TRBV24-1 | TRBD1 | - | CATSEQGTTEAFF | TGTGCCACCAGTGAACAGGGGACCACTGAAGCTTTCTTT
TRBJ1-6 | TRBV5-8 | - | - | CASSLYRQLNSPLHF | TGTGCCAGCAGCTTGTATCGACAGCTTAATTCACCCCTCCACTTT
TRBJ1-2 | TRBV28 | - | - | CASSLLANYGYTF | TGTGCCAGCAGTTTACTCGCTAACTATGGCTACACCTTC
TRBJ1-1 | TRBV24-1 | - | - | CATNPGGGIMNTEAFF | TGTGCCACCAACCCGGGGGGGGGAATCATGAACACTGAAGCTTTCTTT
TRBJ2-7 | TRBV29-1 | TRBD1 | - | CSALGTDHVYEQYF | TGCAGCGCCCTCGGGACAGACCATGTCTACGAGCAGTACTTC
TRBJ2-2 | TRBV6-5 | - | - | CASSYRDTGELFF | TGTGCCAGCAGTTACCGGGACACCGGGGAGCTGTTTTTT
TRBJ1-6 | TRBV4-1 | - | once | CASSQNIGGASSSYNSPLHF | TGCGCCAGCAGCCAGAACATAGGGGGGGCCTCTAGCTCCTATAATTCACCCCTCCACTTT
TRBJ2-3 | TRBV7-3 | TRBD2 | - | CASSRGTSGGWDTQYF | TGTGCCAGCAGCCGAGGGACTAGCGGGGGGTGGGATACGCAGTATTTT
TRBJ2-1 | TRBV5-4 | TRBD1 | - | CASSFADRDGNEQFF | TGTGCCAGCAGCTTTGCGGACAGGGATGGGAATGAGCAGTTCTTC
TRBJ2-5 | TRBV7-2 | TRBD2 | - | CASSFSGGPGETQYF | TGTGCCAGCAGCTTTAGCGGGGGGCCGGGGGAGACCCAGTACTTC
TRBJ1-2 | TRBV3-1/TRBV3-2 | - | - | CASSQVGGLAYGYTF | TGTGCCAGCAGCCAAGTGGGGGGGCTGGCCTATGGCTACACCTTC
TRBJ1-6 | TRBV27 | - | - | CASNSDGDNSPLHF | TGTGCCAGCAATTCAGACGGAGATAATTCACCCCTCCACTTT
TRBJ2-3 | TRBV3-1/TRBV3-2 | TRBD2 | few | CASSQESGGTWGNPQYF | TGTGCCAGCAGCCAAGAAAGCGGGGGAACCTGGGGCAATCCGCAGTATTTT
TRBJ1-1 | TRBV5-1 | - | - | CASSPLSGNTEAFF | TGCGCCAGCAGTCCTCTCAGCGGGAACACTGAAGCTTTCTTT
TRBJ2-5 | TRBV15 | TRBD1 | - | CATSRVTGVKETQYF | TGTGCCACCAGCAGAGTTACAGGGGTTAAAGAGACCCAGTACTTC
TRBJ1-1 | TRBV27 | TRBD1 | - | CASSLRTGTNTEAFF | TGTGCCAGCAGTTTAAGGACAGGGACGAACACTGAAGCTTTCTTT
TRBJ2-5 | TRBV6-5 | TRBD2 | - | CATRLAGALYF | TGTGCCACCCGACTAGCGGGGGCCCTGTACTTC
TRBJ1-6 | TRBV5-8 | - | - | CASSILGSSYNSPLHF | TGTGCCAGCAGCATTCTAGGGAGCTCCTATAATTCACCCCTCCACTTT
TRBJ2-7 | TRBV28 | - | - | CASMAASGYEQYF | TGTGCCAGCATGGCGGCCTCAGGGTACGAGCAGTACTTC
TRBJ1-2 | TRBV20-1 | - | - | CSARERGGYTF | TGCAGTGCTAGAGAACGGGGTGGCTACACCTTC